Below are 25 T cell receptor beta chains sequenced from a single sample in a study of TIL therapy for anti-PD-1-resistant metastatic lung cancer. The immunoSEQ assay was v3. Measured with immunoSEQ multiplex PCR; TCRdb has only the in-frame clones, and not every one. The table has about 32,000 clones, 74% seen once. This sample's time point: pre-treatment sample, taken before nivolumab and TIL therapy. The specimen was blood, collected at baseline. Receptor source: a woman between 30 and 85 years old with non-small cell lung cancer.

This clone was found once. In nucleotides, the CDR3 is TGCGCCAGCAGCCTGACCGGGCCTCCTCAGGAGACCCAGTACTTC. Translation gives CASSLTGPPQETQYF. The rearrangement links TRBV5-1 to TRBJ2-5; D remains ambiguous. CDR1 and CDR2 from the germline V gene are SGHRS and YFSETQ. The CDR3 is made up of 15 amino acids. Deletions cut 4 bases from V and 5 bases from J, with 18 bases between.

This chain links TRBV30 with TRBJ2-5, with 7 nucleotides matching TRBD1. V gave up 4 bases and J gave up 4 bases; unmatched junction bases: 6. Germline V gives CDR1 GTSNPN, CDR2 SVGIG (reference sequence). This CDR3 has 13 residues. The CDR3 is CAWTRPGGETQYF. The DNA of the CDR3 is TGTGCCTGGACTCGACCAGGGGGAGAGACCCAGTACTTC.

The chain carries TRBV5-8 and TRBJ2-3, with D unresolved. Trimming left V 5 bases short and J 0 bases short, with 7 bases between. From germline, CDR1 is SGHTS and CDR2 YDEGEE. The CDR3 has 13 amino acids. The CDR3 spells CASRATSTDTQYF. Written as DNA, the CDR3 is TGTGCCAGCAGAGCAACTAGCACAGATACGCAGTATTTT.

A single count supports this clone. CDR3 protein: CASSLRTSVTGELFF. The CDR3 region has the DNA TGCGCCAGCAGCCTCCGGACATCAGTCACCGGGGAGCTGTTTTTT. The chain employs TRBV5-1 and TRBJ2-2; maybe TRBD1 (5 bases). V lost 4 bases to trimming and J lost 4 bases, with 14 bases between them. Germline-derived CDR1 and CDR2 are SGHRS and YFSETQ. The CDR3 extends over 15 amino acids.

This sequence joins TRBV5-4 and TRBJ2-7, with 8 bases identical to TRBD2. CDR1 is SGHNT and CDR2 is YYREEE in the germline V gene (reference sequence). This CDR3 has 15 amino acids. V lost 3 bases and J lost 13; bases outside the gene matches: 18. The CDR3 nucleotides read TGTGCCAGCAGCTCGGTAGGGCTAGCGGGCGGGGAGGTTTACTTC. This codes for CASSSVGLAGGEVYF.

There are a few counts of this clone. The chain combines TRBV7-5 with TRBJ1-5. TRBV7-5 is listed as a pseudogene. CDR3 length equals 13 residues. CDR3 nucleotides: TGTGTCAGATCTCAGAGAGACAATCAGCCCCAGCATTTT. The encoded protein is CVRSQRDNQPQHF.

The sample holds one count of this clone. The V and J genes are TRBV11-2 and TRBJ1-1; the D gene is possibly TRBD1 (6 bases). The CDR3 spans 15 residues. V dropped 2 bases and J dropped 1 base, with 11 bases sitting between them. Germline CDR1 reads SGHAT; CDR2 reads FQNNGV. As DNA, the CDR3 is TGTGCCAGCAGCTTATTGTGGGGGCAGAACACTGAAGCTTTCTTT. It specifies CASSLLWGQNTEAFF.

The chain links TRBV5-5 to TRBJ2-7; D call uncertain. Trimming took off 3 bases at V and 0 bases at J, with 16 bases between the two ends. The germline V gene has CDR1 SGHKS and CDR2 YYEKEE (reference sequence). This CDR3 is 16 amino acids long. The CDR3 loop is CASSYIDGAISYEQYF. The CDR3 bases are TGTGCCAGCAGCTACATAGACGGAGCAATCTCCTACGAGCAGTACTTC.

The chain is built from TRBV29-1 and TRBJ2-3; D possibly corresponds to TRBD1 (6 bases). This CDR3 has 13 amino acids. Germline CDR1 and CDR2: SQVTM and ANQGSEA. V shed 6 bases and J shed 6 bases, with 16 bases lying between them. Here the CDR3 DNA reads TGCAGCGTAGCTACAGGGATGAGGGATACGCAGTATTTT. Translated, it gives CSVATGMRDTQYF.

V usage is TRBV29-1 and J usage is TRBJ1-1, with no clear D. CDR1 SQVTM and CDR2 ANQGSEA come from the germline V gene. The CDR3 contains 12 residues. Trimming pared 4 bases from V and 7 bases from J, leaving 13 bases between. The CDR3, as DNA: TGCAGCGTTGCTGCGTCCGCCAATGAAGCTTTCTTT. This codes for CSVAASANEAFF.

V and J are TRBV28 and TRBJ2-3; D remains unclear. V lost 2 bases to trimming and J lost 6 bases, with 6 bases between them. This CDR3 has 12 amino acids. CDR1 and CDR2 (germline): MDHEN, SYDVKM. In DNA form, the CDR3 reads TGTGCCAGCAGTTTAATAGTGGATACGCAGTATTTT. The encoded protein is CASSLIVDTQYF.

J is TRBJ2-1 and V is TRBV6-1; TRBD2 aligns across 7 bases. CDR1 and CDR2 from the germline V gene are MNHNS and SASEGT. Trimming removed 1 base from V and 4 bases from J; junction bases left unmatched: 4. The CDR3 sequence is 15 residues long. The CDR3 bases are TGTGCCAGCAGTGAAGATAGCGGGCTTTACAATGAGCAGTTCTTC. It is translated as CASSEDSGLYNEQFF.

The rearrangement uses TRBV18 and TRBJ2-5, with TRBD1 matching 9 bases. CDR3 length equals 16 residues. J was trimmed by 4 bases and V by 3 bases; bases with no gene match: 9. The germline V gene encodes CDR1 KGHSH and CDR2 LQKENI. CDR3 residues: CASSPLGQGWGETQYF. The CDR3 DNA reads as TGTGCCAGCTCACCCCTGGGACAGGGCTGGGGAGAGACCCAGTACTTC.

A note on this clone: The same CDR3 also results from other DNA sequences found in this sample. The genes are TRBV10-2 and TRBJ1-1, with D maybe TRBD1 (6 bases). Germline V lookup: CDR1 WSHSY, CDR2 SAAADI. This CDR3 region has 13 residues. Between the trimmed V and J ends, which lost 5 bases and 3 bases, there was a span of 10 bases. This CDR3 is CASSRDTYTEAFF. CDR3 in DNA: TGCGCCAGCAGTAGGGACACTTACACTGAAGCTTTCTTT.

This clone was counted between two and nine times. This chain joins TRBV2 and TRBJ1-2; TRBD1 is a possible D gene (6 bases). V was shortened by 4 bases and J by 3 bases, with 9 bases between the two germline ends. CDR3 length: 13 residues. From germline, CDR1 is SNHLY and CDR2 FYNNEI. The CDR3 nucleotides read TGTGCCAGCAGTGGACAGGTTCACTATGGCTACACCTTC. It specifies CASSGQVHYGYTF.

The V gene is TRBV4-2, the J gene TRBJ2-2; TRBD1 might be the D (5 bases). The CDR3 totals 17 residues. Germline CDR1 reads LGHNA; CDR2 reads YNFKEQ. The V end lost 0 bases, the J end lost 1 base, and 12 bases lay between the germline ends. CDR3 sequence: CASSQDGSGQNTGELFF. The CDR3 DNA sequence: TGTGCCAGCAGCCAAGACGGCTCTGGACAGAACACCGGGGAGCTGTTTTTT.

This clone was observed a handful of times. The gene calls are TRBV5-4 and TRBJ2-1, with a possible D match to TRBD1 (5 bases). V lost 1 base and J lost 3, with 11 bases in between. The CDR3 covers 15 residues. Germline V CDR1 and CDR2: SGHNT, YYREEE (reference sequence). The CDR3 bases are TGTGCCAGCAGCTTGTCAACAGGAGACTACAATGAGCAGTTCTTC. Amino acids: CASSLSTGDYNEQFF. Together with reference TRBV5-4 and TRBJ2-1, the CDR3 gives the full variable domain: ETGVTQSPTHLIKTRGQQVTLRCSSQSGHNTVSWYQQALGQGPQFIFQYYREEENGRGNFPPRFSGLQFPNYSSELNVNALELDDSALYLCASSLSTGDYNEQFFGPGTRLTVL.

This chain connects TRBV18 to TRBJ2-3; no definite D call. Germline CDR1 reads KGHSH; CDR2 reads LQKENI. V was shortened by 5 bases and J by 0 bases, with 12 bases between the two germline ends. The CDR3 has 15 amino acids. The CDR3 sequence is CASSYTAQSTDTQYF. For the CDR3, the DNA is TGTGCCAGCTCATATACCGCGCAAAGCACAGATACGCAGTATTTT.

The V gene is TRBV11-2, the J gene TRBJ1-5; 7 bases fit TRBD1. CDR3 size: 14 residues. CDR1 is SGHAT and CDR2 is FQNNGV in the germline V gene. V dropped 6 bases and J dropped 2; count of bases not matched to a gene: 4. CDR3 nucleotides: TGTGCCAGCAGTCTCACAGGGGGCAATCAGCCCCAGCATTTT. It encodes CASSLTGGNQPQHF.

CDR3 region: CASTSGLGAYEQYF. The CDR3 nucleotides are TGTGCCAGCACTTCGGGCTTAGGGGCTTACGAGCAGTACTTC. This chain links TRBV25-1 with TRBJ2-7; D might be TRBD1 (5 bases). V shed 7 bases and J shed 4 bases, with 17 bases lying between them. The CDR3 extends over 14 amino acids. Germline V lookup: CDR1 MGHDK, CDR2 SYGVNS.

The DNA for the CDR3 is TGTGCCAGCAGTTACGGAACCACAACTAATGAAAAACTGTTTTTT. It specifies CASSYGTTTNEKLFF. The chain has TRBV6-5 and TRBJ1-4; no clear D. The CDR3 runs 15 residues. Germline assignment: CDR1 MNHEY and CDR2 SVGAGI. Trimming left V 2 bases short and J 0 bases short, with 7 bases between.

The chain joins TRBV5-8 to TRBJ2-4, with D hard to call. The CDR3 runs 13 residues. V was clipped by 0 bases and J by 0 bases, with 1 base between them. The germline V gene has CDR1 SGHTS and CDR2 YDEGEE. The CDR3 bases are TGTGCCAGCAGCTTGGAAGCCAAAAACATTCAGTACTTC. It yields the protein CASSLEAKNIQYF.

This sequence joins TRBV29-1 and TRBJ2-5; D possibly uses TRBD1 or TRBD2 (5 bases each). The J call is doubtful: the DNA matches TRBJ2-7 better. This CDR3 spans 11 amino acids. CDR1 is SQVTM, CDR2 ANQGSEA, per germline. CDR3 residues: CSAGGYYEQYF. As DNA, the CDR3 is TGCAGCGCTGGGGGATACTACGAGCAGTACTTC.

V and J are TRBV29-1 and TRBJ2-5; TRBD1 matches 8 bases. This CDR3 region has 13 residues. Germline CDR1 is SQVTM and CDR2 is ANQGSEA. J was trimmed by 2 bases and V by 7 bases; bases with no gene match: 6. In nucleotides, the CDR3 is TGCAGCGCCACAGGGGGGCAGCAAGAGACCCAGTACTTC. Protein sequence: CSATGGQQETQYF.

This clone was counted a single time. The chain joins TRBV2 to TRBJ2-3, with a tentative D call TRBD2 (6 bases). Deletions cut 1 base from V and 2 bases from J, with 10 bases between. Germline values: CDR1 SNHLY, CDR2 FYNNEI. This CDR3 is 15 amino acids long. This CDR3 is CASSEGLGHTDTQYF. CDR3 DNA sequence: TGTGCCAGCAGTGAAGGACTAGGACACACAGATACGCAGTATTTT.